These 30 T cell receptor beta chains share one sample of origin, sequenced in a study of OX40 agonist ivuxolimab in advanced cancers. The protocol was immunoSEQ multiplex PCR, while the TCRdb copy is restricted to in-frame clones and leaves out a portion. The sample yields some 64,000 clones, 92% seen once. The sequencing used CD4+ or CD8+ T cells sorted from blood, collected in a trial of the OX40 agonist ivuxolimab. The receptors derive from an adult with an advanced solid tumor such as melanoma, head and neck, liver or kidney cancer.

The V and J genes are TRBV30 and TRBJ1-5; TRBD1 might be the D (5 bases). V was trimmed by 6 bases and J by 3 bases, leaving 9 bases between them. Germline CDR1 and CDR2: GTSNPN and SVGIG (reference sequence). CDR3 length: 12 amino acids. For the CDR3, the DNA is TGTGCCTGCGGGACGGACAATCAGCCCCAGCATTTT. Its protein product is CACGTDNQPQHF.

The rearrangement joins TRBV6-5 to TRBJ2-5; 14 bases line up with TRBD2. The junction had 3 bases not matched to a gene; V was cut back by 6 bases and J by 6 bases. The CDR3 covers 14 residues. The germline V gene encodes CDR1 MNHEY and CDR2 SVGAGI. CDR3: CASRGTSGSQTQYF. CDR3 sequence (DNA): TGTGCCAGCAGGGGGACTAGCGGGAGCCAGACCCAGTACTTC.

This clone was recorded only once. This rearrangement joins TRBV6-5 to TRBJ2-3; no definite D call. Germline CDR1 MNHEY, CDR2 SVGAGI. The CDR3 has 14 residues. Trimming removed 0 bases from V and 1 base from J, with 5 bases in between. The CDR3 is CASSYSAGTDTQYF. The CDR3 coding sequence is TGTGCCAGCAGTTACTCGGCAGGCACAGATACGCAGTATTTT.

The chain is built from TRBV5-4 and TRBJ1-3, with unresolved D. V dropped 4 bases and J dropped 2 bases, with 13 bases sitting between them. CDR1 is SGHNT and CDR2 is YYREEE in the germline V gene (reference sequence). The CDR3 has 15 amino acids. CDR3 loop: CASSQIAGAGNTIYF. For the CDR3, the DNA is TGTGCCAGCAGCCAAATCGCGGGAGCTGGAAACACCATATATTTT.

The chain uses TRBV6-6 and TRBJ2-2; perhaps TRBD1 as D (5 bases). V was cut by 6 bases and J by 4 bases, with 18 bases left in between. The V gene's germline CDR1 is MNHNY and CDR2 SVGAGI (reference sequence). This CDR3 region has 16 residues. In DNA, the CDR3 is TGTGCCAGCAGCACCCCCCAGGGCCCAGGCACCGGGGAGCTGTTTTTT. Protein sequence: CASSTPQGPGTGELFF.

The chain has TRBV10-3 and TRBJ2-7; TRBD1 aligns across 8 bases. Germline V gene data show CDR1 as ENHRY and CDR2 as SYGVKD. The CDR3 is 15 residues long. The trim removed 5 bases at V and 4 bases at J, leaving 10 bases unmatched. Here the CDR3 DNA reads TGTGCCATCAGTCAAGGACAGGGAATTGGATACGAGCAGTACTTC. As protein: CAISQGQGIGYEQYF.

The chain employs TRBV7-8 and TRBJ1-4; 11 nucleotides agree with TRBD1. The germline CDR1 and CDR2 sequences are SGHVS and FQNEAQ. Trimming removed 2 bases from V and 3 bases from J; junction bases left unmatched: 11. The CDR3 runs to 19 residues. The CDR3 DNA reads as TGTGCCAGCAGCTTAAGGGCGCGTGGACAGGGGGCTTCTAATGAAAAACTGTTTTTT. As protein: CASSLRARGQGASNEKLFF.

For the CDR3, the DNA is TGTGCCAGCAGCCGACAGGGCTCCTACGAGCAGTACTTC. Amino acid sequence: CASSRQGSYEQYF. The chain has TRBV6-6 and TRBJ2-7, with 7 bases that match TRBD1. This CDR3 is built from 13 residues. Trimming removed 6 bases from V and 0 bases from J; junction bases left unmatched: 2. Germline V gene sequence: CDR1 MNHNY, CDR2 SVGAGI (reference sequence).

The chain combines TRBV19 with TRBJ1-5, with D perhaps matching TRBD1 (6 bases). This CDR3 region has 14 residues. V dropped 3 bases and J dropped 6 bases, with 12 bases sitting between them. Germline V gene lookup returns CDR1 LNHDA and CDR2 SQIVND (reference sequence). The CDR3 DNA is TGTGCCAGTAGTATTTGGCAGGGGAGTCAGCCCCAGCATTTT. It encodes CASSIWQGSQPQHF.

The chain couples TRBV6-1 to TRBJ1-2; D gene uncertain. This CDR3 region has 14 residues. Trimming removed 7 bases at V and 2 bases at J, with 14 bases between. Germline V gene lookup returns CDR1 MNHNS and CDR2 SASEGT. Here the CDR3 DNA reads TGTGCCAGCAAAATCTCCGAGCAAAACTATGGCTACACCTTC. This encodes CASKISEQNYGYTF.

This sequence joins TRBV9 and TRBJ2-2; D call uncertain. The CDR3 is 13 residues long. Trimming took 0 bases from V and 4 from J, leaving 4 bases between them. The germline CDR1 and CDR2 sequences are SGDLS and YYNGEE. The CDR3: CASSVAVTGELFF. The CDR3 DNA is TGTGCCAGCAGCGTAGCCGTCACCGGGGAGCTGTTTTTT.

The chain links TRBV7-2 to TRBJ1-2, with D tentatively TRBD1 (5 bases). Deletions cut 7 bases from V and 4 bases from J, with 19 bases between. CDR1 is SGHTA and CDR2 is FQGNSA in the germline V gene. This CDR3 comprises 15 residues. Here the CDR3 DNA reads TGTGCCAGCACCGAAACCTCGGGGGTGAGCTATGGCTACACCTTC. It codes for CASTETSGVSYGYTF.

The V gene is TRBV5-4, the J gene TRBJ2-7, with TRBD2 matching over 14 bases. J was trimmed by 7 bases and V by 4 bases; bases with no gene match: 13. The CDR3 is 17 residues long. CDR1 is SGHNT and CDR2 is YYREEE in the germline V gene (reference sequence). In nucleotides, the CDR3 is TGTGCCAGCAGCCCCACCCGACTAGCGGGAGGGTCGGAAGAGCAGTACTTC. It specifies CASSPTRLAGGSEEQYF.

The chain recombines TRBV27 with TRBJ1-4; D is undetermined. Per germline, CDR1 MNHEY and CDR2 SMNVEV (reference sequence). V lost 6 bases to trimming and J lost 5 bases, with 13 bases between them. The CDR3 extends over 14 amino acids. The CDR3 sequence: CASSPRVLNEKLFF. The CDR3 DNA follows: TGTGCCAGCAGCCCCCGGGTTCTAAATGAAAAACTGTTTTTT.

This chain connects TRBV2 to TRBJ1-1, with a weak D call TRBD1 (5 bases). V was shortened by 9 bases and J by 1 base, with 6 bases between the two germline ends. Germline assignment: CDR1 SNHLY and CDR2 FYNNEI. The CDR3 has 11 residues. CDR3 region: CARQENTEAFF. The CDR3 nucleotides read TGTGCCAGACAGGAGAACACTGAAGCTTTCTTT.

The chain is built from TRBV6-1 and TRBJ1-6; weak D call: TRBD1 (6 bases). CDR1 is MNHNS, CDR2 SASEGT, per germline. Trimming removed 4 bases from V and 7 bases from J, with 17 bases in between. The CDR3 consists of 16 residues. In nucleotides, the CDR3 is TGTGCCAGCAGTGCCGGTTTGGACAGCCGCAATTCACCCCTCCACTTT. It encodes CASSAGLDSRNSPLHF.

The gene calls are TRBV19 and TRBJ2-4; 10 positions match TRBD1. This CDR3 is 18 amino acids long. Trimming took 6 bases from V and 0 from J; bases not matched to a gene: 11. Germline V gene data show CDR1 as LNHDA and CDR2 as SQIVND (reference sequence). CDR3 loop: CASSTTGGLSLAKNIQYF. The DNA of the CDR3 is TGTGCCAGTAGCACGACAGGGGGCCTATCGTTAGCCAAAAACATTCAGTACTTC.

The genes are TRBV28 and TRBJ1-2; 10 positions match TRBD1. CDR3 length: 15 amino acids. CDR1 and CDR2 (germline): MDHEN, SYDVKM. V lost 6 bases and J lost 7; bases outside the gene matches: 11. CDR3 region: CASRRQGAPEGGYTF. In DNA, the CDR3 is TGTGCCAGCAGGCGACAGGGGGCGCCGGAGGGTGGCTACACCTTC.

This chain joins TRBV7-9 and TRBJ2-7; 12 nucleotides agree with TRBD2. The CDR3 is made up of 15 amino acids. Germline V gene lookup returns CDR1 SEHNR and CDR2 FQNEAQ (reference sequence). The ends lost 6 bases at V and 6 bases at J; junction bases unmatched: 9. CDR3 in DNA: TGTGCCAGCAGGTTGACTAGCGGGAGTCACGCCGAGCAGTACTTC. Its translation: CASRLTSGSHAEQYF.

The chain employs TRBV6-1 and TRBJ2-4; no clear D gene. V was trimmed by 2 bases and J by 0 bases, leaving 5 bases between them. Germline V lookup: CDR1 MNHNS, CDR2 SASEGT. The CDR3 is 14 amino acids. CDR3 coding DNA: TGTGCCAGCAGTGAATTTTTAGCCAAAAACATTCAGTACTTC. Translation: CASSEFLAKNIQYF.

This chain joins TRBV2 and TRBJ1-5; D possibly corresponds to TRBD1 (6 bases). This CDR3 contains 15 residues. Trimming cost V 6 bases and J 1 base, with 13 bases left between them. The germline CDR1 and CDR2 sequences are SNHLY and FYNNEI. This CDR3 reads CASRARDTSNQPQHF. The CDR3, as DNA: TGTGCCAGCAGGGCCCGGGACACGAGCAATCAGCCCCAGCATTTT. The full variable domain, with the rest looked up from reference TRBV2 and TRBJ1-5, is EPEVTQTPSHQVTQMGQEVILRCVPISNHLYFYWYRQILGQKVEFLVSFYNNEISEKSEIFDDQFSVERPDGSNFTLKIRSTKLEDSAMYFCASRARDTSNQPQHFGDGTRLSIL.

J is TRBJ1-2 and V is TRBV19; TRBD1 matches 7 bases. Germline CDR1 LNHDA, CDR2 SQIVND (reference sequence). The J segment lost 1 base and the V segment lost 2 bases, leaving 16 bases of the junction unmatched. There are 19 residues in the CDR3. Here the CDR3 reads CASSITSPGDRVFNYGYTF. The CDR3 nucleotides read TGTGCCAGTAGTATAACATCACCGGGGGACAGAGTCTTTAACTATGGCTACACCTTC.

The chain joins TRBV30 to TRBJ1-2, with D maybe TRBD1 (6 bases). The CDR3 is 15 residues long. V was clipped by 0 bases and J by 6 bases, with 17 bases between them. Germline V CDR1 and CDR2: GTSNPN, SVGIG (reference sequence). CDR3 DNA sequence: TGTGCCTGGAGTGTACAATTAGCAGGGGAGGATGGCTACACCTTC. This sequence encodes CAWSVQLAGEDGYTF.

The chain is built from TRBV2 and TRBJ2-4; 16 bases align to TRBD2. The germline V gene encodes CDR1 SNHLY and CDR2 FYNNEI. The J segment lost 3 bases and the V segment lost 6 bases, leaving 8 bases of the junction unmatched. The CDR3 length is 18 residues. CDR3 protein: CASSGTSGGVLGKNIQYF. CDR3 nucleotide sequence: TGTGCCAGCAGCGGGACTAGCGGGGGGGTTTTGGGCAAAAACATTCAGTACTTC. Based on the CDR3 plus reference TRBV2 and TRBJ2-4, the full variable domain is EPEVTQTPSHQVTQMGQEVILRCVPISNHLYFYWYRQILGQKVEFLVSFYNNEISEKSEIFDDQFSVERPDGSNFTLKIRSTKLEDSAMYFCASSGTSGGVLGKNIQYFGAGTRLSVL.

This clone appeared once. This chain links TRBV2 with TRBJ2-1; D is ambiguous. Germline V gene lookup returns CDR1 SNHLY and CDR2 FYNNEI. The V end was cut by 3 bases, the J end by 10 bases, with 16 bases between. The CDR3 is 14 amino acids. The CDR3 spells CASSESVRLGEQFF. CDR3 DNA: TGTGCCAGCAGTGAGTCGGTCCGCCTCGGCGAGCAGTTCTTC.

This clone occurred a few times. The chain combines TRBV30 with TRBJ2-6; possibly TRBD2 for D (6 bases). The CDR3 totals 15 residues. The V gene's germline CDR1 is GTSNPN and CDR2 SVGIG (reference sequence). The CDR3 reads CALGTRGSGANVLTF. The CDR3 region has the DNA TGTGCTCTGGGGACCCGGGGGTCTGGGGCCAACGTCCTGACTTTC.

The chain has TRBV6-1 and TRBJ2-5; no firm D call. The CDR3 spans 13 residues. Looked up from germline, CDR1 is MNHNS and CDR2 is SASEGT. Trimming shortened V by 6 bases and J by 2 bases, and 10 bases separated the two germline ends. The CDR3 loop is CASRGFGQETQYF. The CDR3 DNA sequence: TGTGCCAGCAGAGGCTTTGGTCAAGAGACCCAGTACTTC.

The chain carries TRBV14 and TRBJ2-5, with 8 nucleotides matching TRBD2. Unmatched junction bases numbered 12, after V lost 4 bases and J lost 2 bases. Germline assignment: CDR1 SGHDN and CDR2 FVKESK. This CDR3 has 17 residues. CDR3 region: CASSLYRTSRSQETQYF. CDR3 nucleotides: TGTGCCAGCAGCCTCTACAGGACTAGCCGCTCTCAAGAGACCCAGTACTTC.

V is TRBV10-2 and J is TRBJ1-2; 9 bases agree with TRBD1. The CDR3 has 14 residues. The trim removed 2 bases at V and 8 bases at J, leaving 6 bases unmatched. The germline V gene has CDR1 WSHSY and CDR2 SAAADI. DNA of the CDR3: TGCGCCAGCAGTGAGACAGGGGGCGCTGGGGGCTACACCTTC. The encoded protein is CASSETGGAGGYTF.

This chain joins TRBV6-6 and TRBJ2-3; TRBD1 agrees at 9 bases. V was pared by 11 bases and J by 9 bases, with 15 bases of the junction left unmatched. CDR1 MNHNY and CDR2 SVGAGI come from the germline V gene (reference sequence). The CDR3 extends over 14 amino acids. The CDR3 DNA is TGTGCCGGATCCGGGACAGGGATCAGGAGGACGCAGTATTTT. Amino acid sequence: CAGSGTGIRRTQYF.